This TCR beta chain was recorded in a study of blood T cell repertoires in COVID-19. The CDR3 is 14 residues long. Germline V gene lookup returns CDR1 SNHLY and CDR2 FYNNEI. The V gene end was trimmed by 8 bases and the J gene end by 5 bases; junction bases not matched to a gene: 9. Clones were sequenced by immunoSEQ multiplex PCR, and TCRdb holds only the in-frame ones, with some missing. The sample records about 89,000 clones, 70% to 90% being singletons. The clonotype was recovered from a man aged 60-69 years with acute or convalescent COVID-19. The chain joins TRBV2 to TRBJ1-2, with 9 bases that match TRBD1. Sequenced: peripheral blood. The CDR3 sequence: CASETSGTGYGYTF. The CDR3 region has the DNA TGTGCCAGCGAAACTTCCGGGACAGGGTATGGCTACACCTTC. The whole variable domain, remainder taken from reference TRBV2 and TRBJ1-2, is EPEVTQTPSHQVTQMGQEVILRCVPISNHLYFYWYRQILGQKVEFLVSFYNNEISEKSEIFDDQFSVERPDGSNFTLKIRSTKLEDSAMYFCASETSGTGYGYTFGSGTRLTVV.